The 11 T cell receptor delta chains presented below share a single source sample, sequenced in a study of γδ T cells in repeated Plasmodium falciparum infection. TCRdb re-analyzed the multiplex PCR reads via CATT. Among around 82,000 delta-chain clones listed, 1.4% were seen once. Flow sorting of PBMC yielded separate Vgamma9/Vdelta2+ and Vdelta2-negative gammadelta T cell populations for bulk repertoire analysis. Source material: gamma-delta T cells from blood. The receptors stem from a pool of human donors (malaria-infected and uninfected, not separated).

In regard to this clone: The TCRdb record carries a much larger clone's protein, which differs from this DNA's translation at residue 4; a read error is the likely cause, and the protein listed here is the DNA translation. The rearrangement joins TRDV3 to TRDJ1; 10 bases agree with TRDD3. Because TCRdb records no J gene, it was assigned here through a match of the DNA to germline. The CDR3 covers 20 residues. The ends lost 2 bases at V and 0 bases at J; junction bases unmatched: 21. Germline V gene sequence: CDR1 TVYSNPD, CDR2 GDNSRS (reference sequence). CDR3 residues: CAFVGPRYWGISKYTDKLIF. The CDR3 region has the DNA TGTGCCTTTGTTGGTCCCCGGTACTGGGGGATTTCAAAGTACACCGATAAACTCATCTTT.

In its sample, this clone was seen many times. The chain uses TRDV1 and TRDJ1; 11 bases line up with TRDD3. TCRdb does not report a J gene; here it was assigned by matching the DNA to germline references. Germline V gene data show CDR1 as TSWWSYY and CDR2 as QGS. V was pared by 0 bases and J by 0 bases, with 9 bases of the junction left unmatched. There are 19 residues in the CDR3. The CDR3 bases are TGTGCTCTTGGGGAACTAACGGGTTATGGGGGATACGACACCGATAAACTCATCTTT. It specifies CALGELTGYGGYDTDKLIF.

Comments on this clone: A far larger clone lies a single base away; this is likely a read error. No DNA is shown, since the ends of the CDR3 on it are uncertain; the CDR3 is the one TCRdb lists. At the DNA level, this CDR3 is encoded by other sequences in the same sample as well. V gene TRDV2 was called; the J gene was not; the D call in the table, TRDD3, was not verified against the DNA. CDR1 and CDR2 (germline): GEAIGNYY, EKD. Inclusive of both ends, the CDR3 amounts to 15 amino acids. The CDR3 sequence: CACDTVGGGSLKLIF.

As to this clone: This likely stems from a read error, as it lies one base from a far larger clone. Other DNA sequences within the sample encode an identical CDR3. The V gene call is TRDV1, and the J gene call is absent; no check of the table's D call, TRDD3, against the DNA was made. The CDR3 runs to 22 residues. Germline V CDR1 and CDR2: TSWWSYY, QGS. The CDR3 sequence is CALGEASTGGPIPFKYTDKLIF. Here the CDR3 DNA reads TGTGCTCTTGGGGAAGCCAGTACTGGGGGACCCATCCCATTTAAGTACACCGATAAGCTCATCTTT.

To note about this clone: TCRdb records a much larger clone's protein for this DNA, with a difference at residue 2 that likely arises from a read error; the protein given is the translation of the DNA. CDR3 nucleotide sequence: TGTTCCTTTAGCGGAGGGGGATACTCCTACACCGATAAACTCATCTTT. It codes for CSFSGGGYSYTDKLIF. The J gene is TRDJ1, the V gene TRDV3; TRDD3 aligns across 9 bases. The CDR3 contains 16 residues. Germline values: CDR1 TVYSNPD, CDR2 GDNSRS (reference sequence).

This clone was observed a handful of times. The protein held in TCRdb is that of a much larger clone and does not match this DNA's translation at residue 3, likely because of a read error; the protein shown is translated from the DNA. The CDR3 nucleotides are TGTGCCCGTGACACGTCTACCTGGGACACCCGACAGATGTTTTTC. Translating it yields CARDTSTWDTRQMFF. The chain links TRDV2 to TRDJ3; D is uncertain. TCRdb supplies no J gene; here it was assigned by aligning the nucleotide sequence to germline. CDR1 and CDR2 from the germline V gene are GEAIGNYY and EKD. The CDR3 length is 15 residues.

About this clone: A far larger clone is off by one base, so a read error is likely. The same CDR3 can be traced to other DNA sequences in this sample. V is TRDV1 and J is TRDJ1; 8 nucleotides match TRDD3. TCRdb offers no J gene call, so here the DNA was matched to germline to obtain one. The germline V gene encodes CDR1 TSWWSYY and CDR2 QGS. After removal of 0 bases from V and 8 bases from J, the junction contained 32 bases not matched to a gene. The CDR3 loop spans 23 amino acids. The CDR3 DNA reads TGTGCTCTTGGGGAACTAAGCAGCTTCCTCCAATACTGGGGGTTTATGCCCCGGGACAAACTCATCTTT. Translating gives CALGELSSFLQYWGFMPRDKLIF.

The table lists this clone with many counts. TCRdb's protein for this DNA is that of a much larger clone and differs from the translation at residue 19, likely a read error; the protein shown is the DNA translation. The V gene is given as TRAV38-2/DV8, and no J gene call is available; the DNA was not compared with TRDD3, the D call given in the table. Germline-derived CDR1 and CDR2 are TSESDYY and QEAYKQQN. The CDR3 contains 21 residues. The CDR3 nucleotides are TGTGCTTATAGGAGCCACTTCCTACATCGGGGATACTCCTTTTACACCGATAAACCCATCTTT. It is translated as CAYRSHFLHRGYSFYTDKPIF.

Of note for this clone: TCRdb records a much larger clone's protein for this DNA, with a difference at residue 5 that likely arises from a read error; the protein given is the translation of the DNA. The chain employs TRDV2 and TRDJ1, with D tentatively TRDD3 (7 bases). V was cut by 3 bases and J by 0 bases, with 25 bases left in between. CDR1 is GEAIGNYY and CDR2 is EKD in the germline V gene. The CDR3 contains 19 residues. The CDR3 nucleotides read TGTGCCTGTGACCCCCCTTCTAAGGGGGATCCTACCCACACCGATAAACTCATCTTT. Protein: CACDPPSKGDPTHTDKLIF.

V is TRDV1 and J is TRDJ1; TRDD3 matches at 10 bases. The J gene, left out of TCRdb, was set here by checking the DNA against germline. CDR1 and CDR2 from the germline V gene are TSWWSYY and QGS. The CDR3 spans 18 residues. V was pared by 8 bases and J by 2 bases, with 17 bases of the junction left unmatched. Here the CDR3 DNA reads TGTGCTCTTTATCACCTTCCCAAACTACTGGGGGATACCGATAAACTCATCTTT. Translated, it gives CALYHLPKLLGDTDKLIF.

This clone appeared a few times. TCRdb's entry gives the protein of a much larger clone, which mismatches this DNA's translation at residue 12, likely from a read error; the protein reported here is translated from the DNA. The CDR3: CALGELIATGKETDKLIF. DNA for the CDR3: TGTGCTCTTGGGGAACTAATCGCCACGGGGAAGGAGACCGATAAACTCATCTTT. The chain recombines TRDV1 with TRDJ1, with D possibly matching TRDD3 (5 bases). Germline matching of the DNA provided the J gene here, since TCRdb leaves it blank. The germline V and J ends were trimmed by 0 bases and 2 bases, with 19 bases remaining between them. Germline values: CDR1 TSWWSYY, CDR2 QGS. The CDR3 is 18 amino acids.